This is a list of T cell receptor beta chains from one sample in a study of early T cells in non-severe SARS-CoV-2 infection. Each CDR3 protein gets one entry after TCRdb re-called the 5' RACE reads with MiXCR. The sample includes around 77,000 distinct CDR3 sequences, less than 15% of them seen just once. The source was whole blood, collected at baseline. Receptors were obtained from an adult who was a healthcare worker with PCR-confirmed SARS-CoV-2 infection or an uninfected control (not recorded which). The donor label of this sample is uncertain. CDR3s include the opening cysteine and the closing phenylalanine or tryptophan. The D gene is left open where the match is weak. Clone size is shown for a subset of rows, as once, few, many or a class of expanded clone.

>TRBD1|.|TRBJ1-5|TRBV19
TGTGCCAGTAGTATAGTGCCCTGGGCAGGGGGCAGGAATCAGCCCCAGCATTTT
CASSIVPWAGGRNQPQHF
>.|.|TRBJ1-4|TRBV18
TGTGCCAGCTCACGAAATCGTCAGGGGATTAGTGAAAAACTGTTTTTT
CASSRNRQGISEKLFF
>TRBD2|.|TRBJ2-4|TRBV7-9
TGTGCCAGCAGCGGACTAGCGGGGGTACTAGCCAAAAACATTCAGTACTTC
CASSGLAGVLAKNIQYF
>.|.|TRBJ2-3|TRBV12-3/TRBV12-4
TGTGCCAGCAGCCGCAACAGGGCGGATACGCAGTATTTT
CASSRNRADTQYF
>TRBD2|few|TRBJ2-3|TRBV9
TGTGCCAGCAGCGGCCGACTAGCGGAAATTAAAGATACGCAGTATTTT
CASSGRLAEIKDTQYF
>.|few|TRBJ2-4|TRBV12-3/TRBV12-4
TGTGCCAGCAGTTCGGGTCGCGGGGCGGGACGAAACATTCAGTACTTC
CASSSGRGAGRNIQYF
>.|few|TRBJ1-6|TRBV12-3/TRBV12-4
TGTGCCAGCAGTCCGCGAGGGGTGTCACCCCTCCACTTT
CASSPRGVSPLHF
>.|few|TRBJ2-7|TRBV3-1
TGTGCCAGCGGATTCTACGAGCAGTACTTC
CASGFYEQYF
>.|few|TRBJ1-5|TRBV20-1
TGCAGTGCTACCCCGGCGGATAGCAATCAGCCCCAGCATTTT
CSATPADSNQPQHF
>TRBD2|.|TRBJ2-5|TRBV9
TGTGCCAGCAGCGTCCGGGGGGAGGAGACCCAGTACTTC
CASSVRGEETQYF
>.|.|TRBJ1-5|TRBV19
TGTGCCAGTAGGCCCTATAGCAATCAGCCCCAGCATTTT
CASRPYSNQPQHF
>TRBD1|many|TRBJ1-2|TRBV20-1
TGCAGTGCCCGCTCCCGGGACAGGGGTGGCTATGGCTACACCTTC
CSARSRDRGGYGYTF
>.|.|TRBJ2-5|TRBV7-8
TGTGCCAGCAGACGTCCCCCCGGCGGGACCCCCGATGGGACCCAGTACTTC
CASRRPPGGTPDGTQYF
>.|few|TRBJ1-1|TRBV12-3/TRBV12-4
TGTGCCAGCAGTTCGTTGGTCAACACTGAAGCTTTCTTT
CASSSLVNTEAFF
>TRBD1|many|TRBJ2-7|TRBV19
TGTGCCAGTAGTGGACAGGGGGCGAACGAGCAGTACTTC
CASSGQGANEQYF
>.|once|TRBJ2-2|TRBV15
TGTGCCACCCGAGAGAGGGGCAGTTTCACCGGGGAGCTGTTTTTT
CATRERGSFTGELFF
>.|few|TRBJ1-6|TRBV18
TGTGCCAGCTCCCCTGACAGCTCAGTAAATTCACCCCTCCACTTT
CASSPDSSVNSPLHF
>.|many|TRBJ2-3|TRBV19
TGTGCCGCCTCTCCCGGGCATACAGATACGCAGTATTTT
CAASPGHTDTQYF